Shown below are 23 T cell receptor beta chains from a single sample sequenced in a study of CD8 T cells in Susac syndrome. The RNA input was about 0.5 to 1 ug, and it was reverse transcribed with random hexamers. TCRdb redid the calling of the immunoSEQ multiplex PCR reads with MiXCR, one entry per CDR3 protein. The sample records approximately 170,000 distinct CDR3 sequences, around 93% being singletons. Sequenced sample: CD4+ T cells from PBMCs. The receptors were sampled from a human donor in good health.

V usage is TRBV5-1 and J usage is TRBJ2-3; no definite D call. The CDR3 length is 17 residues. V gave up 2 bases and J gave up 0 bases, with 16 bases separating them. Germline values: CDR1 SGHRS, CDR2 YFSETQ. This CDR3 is CASSLGAVAASTDTQYF. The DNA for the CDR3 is TGCGCCAGCAGCTTAGGTGCGGTGGCGGCGAGCACAGATACGCAGTATTTT.

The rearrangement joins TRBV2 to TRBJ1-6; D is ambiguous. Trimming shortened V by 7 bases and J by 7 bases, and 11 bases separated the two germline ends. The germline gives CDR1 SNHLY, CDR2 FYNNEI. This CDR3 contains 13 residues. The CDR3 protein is CASTKEGNSPLHF. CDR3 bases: TGTGCCAGCACCAAAGAGGGCAATTCACCCCTCCACTTT.

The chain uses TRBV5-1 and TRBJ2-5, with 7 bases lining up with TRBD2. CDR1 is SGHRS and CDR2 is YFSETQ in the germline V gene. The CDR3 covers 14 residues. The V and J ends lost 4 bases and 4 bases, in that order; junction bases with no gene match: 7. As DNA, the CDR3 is TGCGCCAGCAGCATTGGGGGGGATAGAGAGACCCAGTACTTC. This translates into CASSIGGDRETQYF.

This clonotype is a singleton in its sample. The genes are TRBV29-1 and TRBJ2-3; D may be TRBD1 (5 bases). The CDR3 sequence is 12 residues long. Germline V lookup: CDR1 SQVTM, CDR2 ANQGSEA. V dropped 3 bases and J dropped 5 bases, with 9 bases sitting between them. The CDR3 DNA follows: TGCAGCGTTGATGTAGGGGAAGATACGCAGTATTTT. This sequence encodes CSVDVGEDTQYF.

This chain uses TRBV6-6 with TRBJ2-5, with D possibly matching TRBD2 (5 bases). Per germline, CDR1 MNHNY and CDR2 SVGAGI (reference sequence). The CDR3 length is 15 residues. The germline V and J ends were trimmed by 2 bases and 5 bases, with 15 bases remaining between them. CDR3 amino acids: CASSYSGKGVETQYF. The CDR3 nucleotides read TGTGCCAGCAGTTACAGCGGCAAGGGTGTTGAGACCCAGTACTTC.

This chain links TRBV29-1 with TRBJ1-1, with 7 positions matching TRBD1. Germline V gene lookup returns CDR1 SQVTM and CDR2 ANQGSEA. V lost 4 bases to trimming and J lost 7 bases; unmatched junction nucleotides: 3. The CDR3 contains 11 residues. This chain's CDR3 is CSVGQGGEAFF. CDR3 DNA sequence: TGCAGCGTTGGACAGGGTGGTGAAGCTTTCTTT.

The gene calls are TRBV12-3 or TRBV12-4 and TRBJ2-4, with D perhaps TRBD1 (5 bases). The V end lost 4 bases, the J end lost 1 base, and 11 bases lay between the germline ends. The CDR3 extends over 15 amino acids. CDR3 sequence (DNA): TGTGCCAGCAGTTCCCGACAGTGGGCCAAAAACATTCAGTACTTC. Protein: CASSSRQWAKNIQYF.

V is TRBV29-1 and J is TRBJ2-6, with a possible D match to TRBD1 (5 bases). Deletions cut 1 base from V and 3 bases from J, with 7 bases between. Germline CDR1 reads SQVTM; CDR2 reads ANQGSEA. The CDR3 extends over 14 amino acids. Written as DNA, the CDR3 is TGCAGCGTTGAAGGGCAGGGTGGGGCCAACGTCCTGACTTTC. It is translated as CSVEGQGGANVLTF.

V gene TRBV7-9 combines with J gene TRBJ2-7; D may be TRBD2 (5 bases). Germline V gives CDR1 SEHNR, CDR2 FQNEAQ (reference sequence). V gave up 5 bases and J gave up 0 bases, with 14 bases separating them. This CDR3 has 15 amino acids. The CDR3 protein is CASSRGIAASYEQYF. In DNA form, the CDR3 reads TGTGCCAGCAGCCGAGGGATCGCCGCCTCCTACGAGCAGTACTTC.

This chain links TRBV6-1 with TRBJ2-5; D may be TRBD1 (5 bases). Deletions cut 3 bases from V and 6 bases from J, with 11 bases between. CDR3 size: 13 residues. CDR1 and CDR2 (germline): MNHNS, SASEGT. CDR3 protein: CASSEAPGQTQYF. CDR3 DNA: TGTGCCAGCAGTGAGGCGCCAGGGCAGACCCAGTACTTC.

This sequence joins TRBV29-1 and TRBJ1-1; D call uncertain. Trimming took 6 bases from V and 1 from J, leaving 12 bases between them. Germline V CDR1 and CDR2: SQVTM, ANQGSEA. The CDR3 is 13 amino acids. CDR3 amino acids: CSVVWAANTEAFF. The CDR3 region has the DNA TGCAGCGTGGTCTGGGCTGCGAACACTGAAGCTTTCTTT.

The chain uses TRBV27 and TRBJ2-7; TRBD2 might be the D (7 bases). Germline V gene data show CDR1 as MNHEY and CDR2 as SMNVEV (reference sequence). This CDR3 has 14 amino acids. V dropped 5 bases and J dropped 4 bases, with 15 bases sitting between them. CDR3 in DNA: TGTGCCAGCAGTATCCGGGGGGCCGATTACGAGCAGTACTTC. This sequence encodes CASSIRGADYEQYF.

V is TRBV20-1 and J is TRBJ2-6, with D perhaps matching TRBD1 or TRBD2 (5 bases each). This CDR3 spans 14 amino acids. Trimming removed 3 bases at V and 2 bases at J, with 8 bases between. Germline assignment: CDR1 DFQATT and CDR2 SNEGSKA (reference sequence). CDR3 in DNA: TGCAGTGCTAGGGGACCCCCTGGGGCCAACGTCCTGACTTTC. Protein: CSARGPPGANVLTF.

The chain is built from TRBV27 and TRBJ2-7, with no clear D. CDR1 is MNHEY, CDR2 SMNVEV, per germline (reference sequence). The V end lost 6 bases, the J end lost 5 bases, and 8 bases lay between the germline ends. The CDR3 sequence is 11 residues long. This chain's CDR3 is CASREFNEQYF. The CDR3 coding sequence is TGTGCCAGCAGGGAGTTCAACGAGCAGTACTTC.

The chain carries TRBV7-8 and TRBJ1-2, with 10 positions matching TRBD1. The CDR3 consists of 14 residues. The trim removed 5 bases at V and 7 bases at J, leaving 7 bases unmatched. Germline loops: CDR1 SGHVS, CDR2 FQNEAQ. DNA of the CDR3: TGTGCCAGCAGCGGACGACAGGGGGCAGCTGGCTACACCTTC. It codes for CASSGRQGAAGYTF.

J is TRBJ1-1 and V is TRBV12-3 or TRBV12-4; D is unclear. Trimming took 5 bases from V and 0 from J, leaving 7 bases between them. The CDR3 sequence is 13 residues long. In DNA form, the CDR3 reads TGTGCCAGCAGTAACAACGTGAACACTGAAGCTTTCTTT. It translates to CASSNNVNTEAFF.

DNA for the CDR3: TGTGCCAGCAGTTACGGGACAGATAGATCCTACGAGCAGTACTTC. The encoded protein is CASSYGTDRSYEQYF. The rearrangement links TRBV27 to TRBJ2-7, with 7 bases aligning to TRBD1. The CDR3 totals 15 residues. The germline V gene encodes CDR1 MNHEY and CDR2 SMNVEV (reference sequence). V was pared by 4 bases and J by 1 base, with 7 bases of the junction left unmatched.

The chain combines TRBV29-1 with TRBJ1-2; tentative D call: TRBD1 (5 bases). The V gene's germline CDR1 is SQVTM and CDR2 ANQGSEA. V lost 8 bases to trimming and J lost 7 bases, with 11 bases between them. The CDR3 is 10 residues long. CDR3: CSSWGGGYTF. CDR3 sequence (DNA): TGCAGCTCTTGGGGGGGTGGCTACACCTTC. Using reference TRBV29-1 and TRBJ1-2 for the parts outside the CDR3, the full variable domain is SAVISQKPSRDICQRGTSLTIQCQVDSQVTMMFWYRQQPGQSLTLIATANQGSEATYESGFVIDKFPISRPNLTFSTLTVSNMSPEDSSIYLCSSWGGGYTFGSGTRLTVV.

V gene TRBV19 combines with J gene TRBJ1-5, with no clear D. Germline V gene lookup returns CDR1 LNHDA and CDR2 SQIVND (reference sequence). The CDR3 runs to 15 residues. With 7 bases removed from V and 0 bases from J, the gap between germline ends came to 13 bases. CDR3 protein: CASIYAGYSNQPQHF. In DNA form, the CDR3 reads TGTGCCAGTATTTACGCCGGTTATAGCAATCAGCCCCAGCATTTT. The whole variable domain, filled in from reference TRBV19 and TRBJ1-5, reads DGGITQSPKYLFRKEGQNVTLSCEQNLNHDAMYWYRQDPGQGLRLIYYSQIVNDFQKGDIAEGYSVSREKKESFPLTVTSAQKNPTAFYLCASIYAGYSNQPQHFGDGTRLSIL.

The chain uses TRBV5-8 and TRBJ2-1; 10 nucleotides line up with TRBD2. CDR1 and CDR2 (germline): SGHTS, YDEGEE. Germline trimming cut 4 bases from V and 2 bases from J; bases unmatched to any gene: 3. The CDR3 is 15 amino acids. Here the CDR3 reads CASSTGTSAYNEQFF. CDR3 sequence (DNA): TGTGCCAGCAGCACCGGGACTAGCGCCTACAATGAGCAGTTCTTC.

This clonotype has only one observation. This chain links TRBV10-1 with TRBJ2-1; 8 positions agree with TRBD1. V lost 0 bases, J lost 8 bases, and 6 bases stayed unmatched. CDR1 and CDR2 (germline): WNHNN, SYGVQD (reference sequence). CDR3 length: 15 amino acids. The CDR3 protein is CASSESRRGLDEQFF. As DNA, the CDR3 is TGCGCCAGCAGTGAGTCGCGCAGGGGGCTGGATGAGCAGTTCTTC.

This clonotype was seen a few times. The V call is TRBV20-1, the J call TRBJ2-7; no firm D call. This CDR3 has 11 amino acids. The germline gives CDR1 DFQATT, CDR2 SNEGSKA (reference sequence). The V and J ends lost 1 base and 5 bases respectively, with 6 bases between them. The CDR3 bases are TGCAGTGCTAGAGTTCAGCACGAGCAGTACTTC. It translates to CSARVQHEQYF.

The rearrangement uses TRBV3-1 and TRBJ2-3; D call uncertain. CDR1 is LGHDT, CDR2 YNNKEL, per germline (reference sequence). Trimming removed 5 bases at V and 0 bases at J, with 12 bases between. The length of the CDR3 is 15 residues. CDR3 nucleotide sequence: TGTGCCAGCAGCTACAATCCCGGCAGCACAGATACGCAGTATTTT. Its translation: CASSYNPGSTDTQYF.